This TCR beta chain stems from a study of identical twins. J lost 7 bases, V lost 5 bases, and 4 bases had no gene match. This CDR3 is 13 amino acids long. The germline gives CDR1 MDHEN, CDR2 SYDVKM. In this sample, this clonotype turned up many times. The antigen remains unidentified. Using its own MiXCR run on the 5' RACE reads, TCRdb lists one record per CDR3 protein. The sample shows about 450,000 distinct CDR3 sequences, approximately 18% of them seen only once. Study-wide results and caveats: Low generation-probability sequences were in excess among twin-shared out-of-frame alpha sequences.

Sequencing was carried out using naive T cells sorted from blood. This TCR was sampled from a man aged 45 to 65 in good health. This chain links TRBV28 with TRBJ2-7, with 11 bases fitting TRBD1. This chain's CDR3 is CASSPDRGREQYF. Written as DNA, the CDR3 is TGTGCCAGCAGTCCGGACAGGGGGCGGGAGCAGTACTTC.